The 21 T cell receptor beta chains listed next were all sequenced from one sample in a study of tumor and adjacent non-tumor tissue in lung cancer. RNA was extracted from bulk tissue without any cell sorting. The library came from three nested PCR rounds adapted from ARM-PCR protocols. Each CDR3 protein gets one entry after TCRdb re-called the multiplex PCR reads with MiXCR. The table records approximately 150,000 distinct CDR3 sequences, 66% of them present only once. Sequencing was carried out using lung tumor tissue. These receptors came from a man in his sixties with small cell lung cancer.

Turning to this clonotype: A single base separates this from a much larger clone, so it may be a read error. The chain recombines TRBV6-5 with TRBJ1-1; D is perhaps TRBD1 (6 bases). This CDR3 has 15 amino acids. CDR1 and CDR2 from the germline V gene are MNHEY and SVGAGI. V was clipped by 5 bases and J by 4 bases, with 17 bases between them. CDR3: CASSAVATGSTEAFF. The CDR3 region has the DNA TGTGCCAGCAGTGCTGTGGCGACAGGAAGCACTGAAGCTTTCTTT.

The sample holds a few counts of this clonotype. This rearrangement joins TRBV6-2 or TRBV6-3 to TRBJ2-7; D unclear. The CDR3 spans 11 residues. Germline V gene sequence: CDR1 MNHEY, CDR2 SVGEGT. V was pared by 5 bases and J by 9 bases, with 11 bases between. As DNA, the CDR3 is TGTGCCAGCAGTCCAAATGTCGGGCAGTACTTC. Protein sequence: CASSPNVGQYF.

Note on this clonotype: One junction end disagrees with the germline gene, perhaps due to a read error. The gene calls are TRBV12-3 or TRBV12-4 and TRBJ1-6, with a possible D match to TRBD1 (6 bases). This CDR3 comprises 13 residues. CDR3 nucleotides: TGTGCCGGCAGCAGCAGGGGAAATTCACCCCTCCACTTT. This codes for CAGSSRGNSPLHF.

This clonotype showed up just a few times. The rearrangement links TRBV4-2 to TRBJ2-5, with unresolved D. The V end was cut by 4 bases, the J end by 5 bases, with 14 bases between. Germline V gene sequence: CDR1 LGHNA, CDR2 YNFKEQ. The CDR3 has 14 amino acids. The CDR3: CASSPSAGRETQYF. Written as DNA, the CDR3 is TGTGCCAGCAGCCCGAGTGCTGGCCGGGAGACCCAGTACTTC.

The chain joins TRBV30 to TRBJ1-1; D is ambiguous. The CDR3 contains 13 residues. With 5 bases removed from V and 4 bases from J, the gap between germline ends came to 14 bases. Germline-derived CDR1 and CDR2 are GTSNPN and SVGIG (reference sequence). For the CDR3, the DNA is TGTGCCTGGGCTAGAGGGCTGGGCACTGAAGCTTTCTTT. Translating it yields CAWARGLGTEAFF.

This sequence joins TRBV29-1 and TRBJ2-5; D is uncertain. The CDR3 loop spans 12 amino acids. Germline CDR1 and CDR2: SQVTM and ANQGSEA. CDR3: CNLWISGETQYF. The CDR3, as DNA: TGCAACCTTTGGATTTCGGGAGAGACCCAGTACTTC.

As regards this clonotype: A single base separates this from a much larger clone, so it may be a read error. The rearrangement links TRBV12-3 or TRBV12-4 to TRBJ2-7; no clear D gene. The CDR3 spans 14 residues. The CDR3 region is CSSSRNSGSYEQYF. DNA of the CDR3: TGTTCCAGCAGTCGGAATTCGGGCTCCTACGAGCAGTACTTC.

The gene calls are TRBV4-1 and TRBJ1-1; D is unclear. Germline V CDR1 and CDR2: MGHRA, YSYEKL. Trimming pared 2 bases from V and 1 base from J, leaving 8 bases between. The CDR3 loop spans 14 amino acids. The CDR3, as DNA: TGCGCCAGCAGCCAACTGGCGACGAACACTGAAGCTTTCTTT. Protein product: CASSQLATNTEAFF.

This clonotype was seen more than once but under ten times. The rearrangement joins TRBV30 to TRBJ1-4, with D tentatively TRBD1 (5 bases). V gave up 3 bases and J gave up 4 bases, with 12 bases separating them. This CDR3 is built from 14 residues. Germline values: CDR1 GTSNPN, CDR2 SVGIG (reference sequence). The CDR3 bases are TGTGCCTGGAGCCACCGGGGGATTAATGAAAAACTGTTTTTT. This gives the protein CAWSHRGINEKLFF.

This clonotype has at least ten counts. The CDR3 sequence is CSAWGGRQFF. As DNA, the CDR3 is TGCAGTGCCTGGGGCGGGAGGCAGTTCTTC. The rearrangement links TRBV20-1 to TRBJ2-1; 7 nucleotides match TRBD2. From germline, CDR1 is DFQATT and CDR2 SNEGSKA (reference sequence). After removal of 6 bases from V and 12 bases from J, the junction contained 5 bases not matched to a gene. This CDR3 region has 10 residues.

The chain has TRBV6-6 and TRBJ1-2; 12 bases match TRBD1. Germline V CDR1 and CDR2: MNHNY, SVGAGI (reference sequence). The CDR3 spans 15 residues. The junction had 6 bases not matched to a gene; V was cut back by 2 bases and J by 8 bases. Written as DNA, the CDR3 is TGTGCCAGCAGTTACGAGGGACAGGGGGCTAACGGCTACACCTTC. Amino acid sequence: CASSYEGQGANGYTF.

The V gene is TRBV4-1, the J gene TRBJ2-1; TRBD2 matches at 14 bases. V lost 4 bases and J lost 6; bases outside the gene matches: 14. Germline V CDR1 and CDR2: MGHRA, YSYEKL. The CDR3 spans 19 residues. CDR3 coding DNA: TGCGCCAGCAGCCCAGGAAAAGGGACTAGCGGGAGTCTTTTCAATGAGCAGTTCTTC. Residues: CASSPGKGTSGSLFNEQFF.

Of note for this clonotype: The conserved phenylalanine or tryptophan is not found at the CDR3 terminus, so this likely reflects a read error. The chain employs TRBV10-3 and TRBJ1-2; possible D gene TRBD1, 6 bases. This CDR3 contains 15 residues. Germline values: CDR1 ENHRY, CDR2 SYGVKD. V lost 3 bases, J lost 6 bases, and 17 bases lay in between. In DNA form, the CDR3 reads TGTGCCATCAGTGACTCGAACCGCAGGGGTGATGGCTACACCTTA. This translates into CAISDSNRRGDGYTL.

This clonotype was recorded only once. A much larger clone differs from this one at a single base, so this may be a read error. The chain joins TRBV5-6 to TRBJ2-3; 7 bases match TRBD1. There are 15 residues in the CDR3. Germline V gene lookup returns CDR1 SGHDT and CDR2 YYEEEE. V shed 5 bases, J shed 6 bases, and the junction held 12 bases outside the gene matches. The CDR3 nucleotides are TGTGCCAGCAGATTGCGGACAGGTTTGGAGGATACGCAGTATTTT. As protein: CASRLRTGLEDTQYF.

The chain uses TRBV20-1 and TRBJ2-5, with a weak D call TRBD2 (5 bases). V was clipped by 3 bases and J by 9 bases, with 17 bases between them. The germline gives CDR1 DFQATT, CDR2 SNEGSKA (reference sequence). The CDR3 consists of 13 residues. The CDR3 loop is CSARDPWVEAQYF. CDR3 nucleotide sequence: TGCAGTGCTAGGGATCCCTGGGTGGAGGCCCAGTACTTC.

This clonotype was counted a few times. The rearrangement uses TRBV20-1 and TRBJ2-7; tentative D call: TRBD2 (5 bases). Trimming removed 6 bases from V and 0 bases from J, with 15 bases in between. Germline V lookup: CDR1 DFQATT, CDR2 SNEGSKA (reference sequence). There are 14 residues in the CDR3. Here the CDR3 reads CSASGLLSSYEQYF. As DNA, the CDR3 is TGCAGTGCCTCCGGACTCTTAAGCTCCTACGAGCAGTACTTC.

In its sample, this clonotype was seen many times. CDR3 loop: CASSLYPGADPANTEAFF. For the CDR3, the DNA is TGTGCCAGCAGCTTATATCCAGGGGCGGACCCAGCGAACACTGAAGCTTTCTTT. The rearrangement joins TRBV11-2 to TRBJ1-1; D is possibly TRBD1 (6 bases). The length of the CDR3 is 18 residues. CDR1 SGHAT and CDR2 FQNNGV come from the germline V gene. The V and J ends lost 2 bases and 1 base respectively, with 20 bases between them.

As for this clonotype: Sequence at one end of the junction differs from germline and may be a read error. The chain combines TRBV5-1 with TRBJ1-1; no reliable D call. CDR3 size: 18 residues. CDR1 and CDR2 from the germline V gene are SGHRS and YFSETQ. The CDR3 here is CVSSLIIGGGIQDTEAFF. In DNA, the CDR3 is TGCGTCAGCAGCTTGATTATCGGTGGAGGGATTCAGGACACTGAAGCTTTCTTT.

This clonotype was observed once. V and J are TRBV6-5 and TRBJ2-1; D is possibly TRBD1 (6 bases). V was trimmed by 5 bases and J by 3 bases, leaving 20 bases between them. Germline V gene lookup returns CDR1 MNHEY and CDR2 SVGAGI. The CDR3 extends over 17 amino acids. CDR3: CASSTNRDGSYYNEQFF. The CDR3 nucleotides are TGTGCCAGCAGTACGAACAGGGACGGAAGCTACTACAATGAGCAGTTCTTC.

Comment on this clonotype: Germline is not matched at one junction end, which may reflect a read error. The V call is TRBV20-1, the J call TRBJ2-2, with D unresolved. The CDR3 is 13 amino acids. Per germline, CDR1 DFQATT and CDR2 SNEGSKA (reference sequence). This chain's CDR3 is CSARDQHTGELFF. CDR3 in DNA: TGTAGTGCTAGAGATCAGCACACCGGGGAGCTGTTTTTT.

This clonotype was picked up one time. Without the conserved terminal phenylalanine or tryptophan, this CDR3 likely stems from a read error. The CDR3 sequence: CSARSRAGNEQFL. CDR3 sequence (DNA): TGCAGTGCCCGTTCCAGGGCAGGCAATGAGCAGTTCTTA. The chain recombines TRBV20-1 with TRBJ2-1, with TRBD1 as a possible D gene (5 bases). CDR3 length: 13 residues. V was cut by 6 bases and J by 6 bases, with 15 bases left in between. Looked up from germline, CDR1 is DFQATT and CDR2 is SNEGSKA (reference sequence).